This T cell receptor (beta chain) was profiled in a study of graft-versus-host responses after intestinal transplantation. Overall study: Every transplant recipient was induced with anti-thymocyte globulin, then maintained on tacrolimus and steroids for two to four years. Notes on the study in general: Among recipient marrow samples, GvH clones were found; some appeared first in ileum or blood. Clonal ratios of graft-versus-host to host-versus-graft in allografts were high for patients exhibiting graft-donor T cell macrochimerism.

The protocol was immunoSEQ multiplex PCR, while the TCRdb copy is restricted to in-frame clones and leaves out a portion. The sample lists tens of thousands of clones, around 89% seen once, with 2.5% in the top ten. The CDR3 is made up of 13 amino acids. The V gene lost 4 bases and the J gene lost 3 bases, with 10 bases spanning the gap. Germline CDR1 and CDR2: SGHRS and YFSETQ. On this clone itself: No antigen is known for it.

Sequenced material: unstimulated CD8+ T cells sorted from spleen or lymph node cells, taken before intestinal transplant. The receptor comes from a human donor who received an intestinal transplant. This rearrangement joins TRBV5-1 to TRBJ2-5; D may be TRBD2 (6 bases). The CDR3 loop reads CASSQGLEETQYF. The CDR3 bases are TGCGCCAGCAGCCAGGGACTGGAAGAGACCCAGTACTTC.